This section outlines one TCR beta chain sequence together with its context. Its antigen remains unknown. After removal of 6 bases from V and 7 bases from J, the junction contained 16 bases not matched to a gene. The CDR3 contains 15 residues. CDR1 and CDR2 (germline): DFQATT, SNEGSKA (reference sequence). No progression to ophthalmopathy during 18 months of follow-up defined stable disease. These data belong to a study of T cells in Graves' hyperthyroidism and ophthalmopathy. General study points: Among thyroid clonotypes expanded above 0.001, most also appeared in blood.

TCR beta CDR3 regions were amplified from RNA transcripts. A set of HTBI primers served as the primers for a first-round RT-PCR of the TCR CDR3. TCRdb recomputed calls from the multiplex PCR reads with MiXCR, one row per CDR3 protein. The sample has under 400,000 distinct CDR3 sequences, approximately 25% seen once. The sequencing sample was made of blood. This TCR was recovered from a man in his forties or fifties with Graves' hyperthyroidism. The chain carries TRBV20-1 and TRBJ2-7, with 9 positions matching TRBD1. CDR3 sequence: CSAVPSGTGRGEQYF. CDR3 bases: TGCAGTGCCGTGCCTTCTGGGACAGGGAGGGGGGAGCAGTACTTC.